Following are 28 T cell receptor beta chains from one sample sequenced in a study of OX40 agonist ivuxolimab in advanced cancers. Profiled with immunoSEQ multiplex PCR; TCRdb holds only in-frame clones, not every one. The profile shows about 81,000 clones, around 80% of them singletons. The sequencing used CD4+ or CD8+ T cells sorted from blood, collected in a trial of the OX40 agonist ivuxolimab. The receptor set was obtained from an adult with an advanced solid tumor such as melanoma, head and neck, liver or kidney cancer.

This clone occurred once. The chain couples TRBV28 to TRBJ1-3; no reliable D call. V lost 8 bases to trimming and J lost 4 bases, with 9 bases between them. Germline-derived CDR1 and CDR2 are MDHEN and SYDVKM. This CDR3 has 12 amino acids. CDR3 residues: CASGEGGNTIYF. The CDR3 DNA reads TGTGCCAGCGGGGAAGGAGGAAACACCATATATTTT. The full variable domain, its missing parts supplied by reference TRBV28 and TRBJ1-3, is DVKVTQSSRYLVKRTGEKVFLECVQDMDHENMFWYRQDPGLGLRLIYFSYDVKMKEKGDIPEGYSVSREKKERFSLILESASTNQTSMYLCASGEGGNTIYFGEGSWLTVV.

The J gene is TRBJ2-4, the V gene TRBV5-1; TRBD2 matches at 16 bases. With V trimmed by 0 bases and J by 0 bases, 6 bases remained unmatched. This CDR3 spans 20 amino acids. Germline V lookup: CDR1 SGHRS, CDR2 YFSETQ. As DNA, the CDR3 is TGCGCCAGCAGCTTGGGGGGACTAGCGGGAGGGAAACTAGCCAAAAACATTCAGTACTTC. Residues: CASSLGGLAGGKLAKNIQYF. Together with reference TRBV5-1 and TRBJ2-4, the CDR3 gives the full variable domain: KAGVTQTPRYLIKTRGQQVTLSCSPISGHRSVSWYQQTPGQGLQFLFEYFSETQRNKGNFPGRFSGRQFSNSRSEMNVSTLELGDSALYLCASSLGGLAGGKLAKNIQYFGAGTRLSVL.

For the CDR3, the DNA is TGTGCCAGCAGCTTGGGGACAGGGTGGACAGAGACCCAGTACTTC. It yields the protein CASSLGTGWTETQYF. The chain combines TRBV9 with TRBJ2-5, with 9 bases lining up with TRBD1. Unmatched junction bases numbered 8, after V lost 4 bases and J lost 4 bases. The CDR3 has 15 residues. Germline CDR1 SGDLS, CDR2 YYNGEE.

The V gene is TRBV2, the J gene TRBJ2-1; D not resolved. Germline lookup yields CDR1 SNHLY and CDR2 FYNNEI. The V and J ends lost 0 bases and 13 bases respectively, with 10 bases between them. The CDR3 runs to 12 residues. CDR3 in amino acids: CASSEALSGQFF. In nucleotides, the CDR3 is TGTGCCAGCAGTGAAGCGCTATCCGGACAGTTCTTC.

The V and J genes are TRBV10-1 and TRBJ1-1; no reliable D call. Trimming removed 4 bases at V and 0 bases at J, with 9 bases between. The CDR3 sequence is 14 residues long. Germline V gene sequence: CDR1 WNHNN, CDR2 SYGVQD (reference sequence). The CDR3 protein is CASSVGILNTEAFF. The CDR3 DNA sequence: TGCGCCAGCAGTGTGGGTATTCTGAACACTGAAGCTTTCTTT.

The chain links TRBV7-3 to TRBJ2-6, with D maybe TRBD1 (6 bases). CDR3 length: 17 amino acids. V was clipped by 4 bases and J by 0 bases, with 13 bases between them. Germline values: CDR1 SGHTA, CDR2 FQGTGA. DNA for the CDR3: TGTGCCAGCAGCTCTGACAGGATCTACTCTGGGGCCAACGTCCTGACTTTC. Translating it yields CASSSDRIYSGANVLTF.

This clone occurred once. The V gene is TRBV7-3, the J gene TRBJ2-6; D remains ambiguous. Germline CDR1 reads SGHTA; CDR2 reads FQGTGA. The CDR3 is 16 amino acids. Trimming pared 0 bases from V and 1 base from J, leaving 7 bases between. CDR3 sequence: CASSLTRRSGANVLTF. In nucleotides, the CDR3 is TGTGCCAGCAGCTTAACTCGACGGTCTGGGGCCAACGTCCTGACTTTC.

This clone is a singleton in its sample. The genes are TRBV11-2 and TRBJ2-7; D possibly corresponds to TRBD1 (6 bases). The germline V gene has CDR1 SGHAT and CDR2 FQNNGV. V lost 6 bases and J lost 6, with 12 bases in between. The CDR3 has 12 amino acids. The CDR3 is CASSQQGSEQYF. CDR3 sequence (DNA): TGTGCCAGCAGTCAACAGGGATCCGAGCAGTACTTC.

V and J are TRBV27 and TRBJ1-4; 9 bases map to TRBD1. Germline V gene data show CDR1 as MNHEY and CDR2 as SMNVEV (reference sequence). The CDR3 has 15 amino acids. Trimming took 4 bases from V and 7 from J; bases not matched to a gene: 7. In nucleotides, the CDR3 is TGTGCCAGCAGTTCTACAGGGGGCGGAGGTGAAAAACTGTTTTTT. This sequence encodes CASSSTGGGGEKLFF.

The rearrangement links TRBV4-3 to TRBJ2-5; possibly TRBD1 or TRBD2 for D (5 bases each). V lost 1 base and J 0 bases, leaving 12 bases between the germline ends. This CDR3 is 16 amino acids long. In germline, CDR1 is LGHNA, CDR2 YSLEER. The CDR3 DNA is TGCGCCAGCAGCCAAGGTGAGGGCAGGGACCAAGAGACCCAGTACTTC. Translated: CASSQGEGRDQETQYF.

V usage is TRBV12-5 and J usage is TRBJ2-2; D assignment may be TRBD1 or TRBD2 (6 bases each). CDR1 is LGHNT, CDR2 FRNRAP, per germline. V was clipped by 3 bases and J by 5 bases, with 13 bases between them. This CDR3 is built from 15 residues. CDR3 nucleotides: TGTGCTAGTGGTTTACCGGGGGCTGGAACCGGGGAGCTGTTTTTT. Amino acid sequence: CASGLPGAGTGELFF.

The chain joins TRBV7-2 to TRBJ2-5; no reliable D call. Trimming pared 2 bases from V and 4 bases from J, leaving 11 bases between. CDR3 length: 14 residues. Germline loops: CDR1 SGHTA, CDR2 FQGNSA. This CDR3 reads CASSLSYSGETQYF. CDR3 DNA: TGTGCCAGCAGCTTATCATACTCGGGAGAGACCCAGTACTTC. The whole variable domain, filled in from reference TRBV7-2 and TRBJ2-5, reads GAGVSQSPSNKVTEKGKDVELRCDPISGHTALYWYRQSLGQGLEFLIYFQGNSAPDKSGLPSDRFSAERTGGSVSTLTIQRTQQEDSAVYLCASSLSYSGETQYFGPGTRLLVL.

The chain uses TRBV2 and TRBJ2-7, with TRBD2 matching over 11 bases. The CDR3 has 15 amino acids. Unmatched junction bases numbered 1, after V lost 1 base and J lost 2 bases. Germline CDR1 and CDR2: SNHLY and FYNNEI. In DNA, the CDR3 is TGTGCCAGCAGTGAAGGACTAGCGGGGACCTACGAGCAGTACGTC. Translated: CASSEGLAGTYEQYV.

The chain carries TRBV4-2 and TRBJ1-4; D gene uncertain. V was trimmed by 0 bases and J by 8 bases, leaving 22 bases between them. The CDR3 totals 18 residues. Germline CDR1 and CDR2: LGHNA and YNFKEQ. The CDR3 sequence is CASSQDPRTSGLWEKLFF. DNA of the CDR3: TGTGCCAGCAGCCAAGATCCTCGCACCTCCGGCTTATGGGAAAAACTGTTTTTT.

This chain uses TRBV5-8 with TRBJ2-1; no reliable D call. This CDR3 has 13 residues. The germline CDR1 and CDR2 sequences are SGHTS and YDEGEE. V was trimmed by 2 bases and J by 9 bases, leaving 12 bases between them. CDR3 coding DNA: TGTGCCAGCAGCTTCCGAATACCCAGTGAGCAGTTCTTC. This gives the protein CASSFRIPSEQFF.

This clone was detected once. The chain carries TRBV13 and TRBJ2-7, with TRBD2 identical over 10 bases. V shed 4 bases and J 5 bases; nucleotides not matched to a gene: 8. Germline loops: CDR1 PRHDT, CDR2 FYEKMQ (reference sequence). This CDR3 comprises 15 residues. The CDR3 region has the DNA TGTGCCAGCAGCTCGAGCGGGAGGGCCCAGAACGAGCAGTACTTC. This translates into CASSSSGRAQNEQYF.

The chain recombines TRBV6-5 with TRBJ2-7; TRBD1 matches at 8 bases. From germline, CDR1 is MNHEY and CDR2 SVGAGI. The J segment lost 2 bases and the V segment lost 5 bases, leaving 5 bases of the junction unmatched. The CDR3 is 14 amino acids. DNA for the CDR3: TGTGCCAGCAGTATGGAACAGGGGGCCTACGAGCAGTACTTC. This codes for CASSMEQGAYEQYF.

The chain links TRBV4-2 to TRBJ2-2; tentatively, D is TRBD2 (5 bases). CDR3 length equals 14 residues. From germline, CDR1 is LGHNA and CDR2 YNFKEQ. Between the trimmed V and J ends, which lost 3 bases and 8 bases, there was a span of 13 bases. CDR3 sequence: CASSHPDGVGELFF. The DNA of the CDR3 is TGTGCCAGCAGCCACCCCGACGGGGTTGGGGAGCTGTTTTTT.

The chain carries TRBV11-2 and TRBJ2-2, with 7 positions matching TRBD1. From germline, CDR1 is SGHAT and CDR2 FQNNGV. The CDR3 has 16 residues. After removal of 6 bases from V and 6 bases from J, the junction contained 13 bases not matched to a gene. The CDR3 spells CASRDYRGVRSGELFF. The CDR3 DNA is TGTGCCAGCAGGGATTACAGGGGTGTCCGATCCGGGGAGCTGTTTTTT. Variable domain in full (rest from reference TRBV11-2 and TRBJ2-2): EAGVAQSPRYKIIEKRQSVAFWCNPISGHATLYWYQQILGQGPKLLIQFQNNGVVDDSQLPKDRFSAERLKGVDSTLKIQPAKLEDSAVYLCASRDYRGVRSGELFFGEGSRLTVL.

The genes are TRBV7-2 and TRBJ2-7, with TRBD2 as a possible D gene (6 bases). Trimming took off 5 bases at V and 6 bases at J, with 20 bases between the two ends. The CDR3 is 15 amino acids. In germline, CDR1 is SGHTA, CDR2 FQGNSA. Written as DNA, the CDR3 is TGTGCCAGCAGCGTTGGTCTGGGGGGAGTGCGCGAGCAGTACTTC. This codes for CASSVGLGGVREQYF.

This CDR3 reads CASRVGGTYEQYF. The CDR3 nucleotides read TGTGCCAGCAGGGTAGGAGGGACCTACGAGCAGTACTTC. This sequence joins TRBV6-5 and TRBJ2-7; D is perhaps TRBD2 (6 bases). Germline CDR1 reads MNHEY; CDR2 reads SVGAGI. This CDR3 is 13 amino acids long. V dropped 6 bases and J dropped 2 bases, with 11 bases sitting between them.

The chain recombines TRBV7-2 with TRBJ2-7, with TRBD2 matching 16 bases. The CDR3 runs 14 residues. Germline V gene data show CDR1 as SGHTA and CDR2 as FQGNSA. Unmatched junction bases numbered 5, after V lost 4 bases and J lost 11 bases. The CDR3 DNA reads as TGTGCCAGCAGCTCAGGGACTAGCGGGGGGGTCAAGTACGTC. It translates to CASSSGTSGGVKYV.

CDR3 amino acids: CASSSGQGSSDTQYF. The CDR3 DNA is TGCGCCAGCAGCTCGGGACAGGGGTCATCAGATACGCAGTATTTT. The chain recombines TRBV5-1 with TRBJ2-3, with TRBD1 matching over 10 bases. CDR3 length: 15 amino acids. From germline, CDR1 is SGHRS and CDR2 YFSETQ. J was trimmed by 4 bases and V by 3 bases; bases with no gene match: 5.

This chain connects TRBV10-1 to TRBJ1-1, with D possibly being TRBD1 (5 bases). Germline V lookup: CDR1 WNHNN, CDR2 SYGVQD (reference sequence). The CDR3 spans 13 residues. V lost 3 bases and J lost 4, with 9 bases in between. CDR3 sequence: CASSDWGITEAFF. As DNA, the CDR3 is TGCGCCAGCAGTGATTGGGGGATCACTGAAGCTTTCTTT.

The CDR3, as DNA: TGTGCCAGCAGCCTTTGGGGGTACGAGCAGTACGTC. Amino acid sequence: CASSLWGYEQYV. The rearrangement uses TRBV5-5 and TRBJ2-7; TRBD1 or TRBD2 may be the D gene (5 bases each). V was clipped by 4 bases and J by 4 bases, with 9 bases between them. This CDR3 is 12 amino acids long. Germline V gene lookup returns CDR1 SGHKS and CDR2 YYEKEE (reference sequence).

CDR3 in amino acids: CASSLAHGTSNYGYTF. The CDR3 coding sequence is TGTGCCAGCAGCTTAGCCCACGGGACATCTAACTATGGCTACACCTTC. V usage is TRBV7-2 and J usage is TRBJ1-2; perhaps TRBD1 as D (6 bases). The CDR3 is made up of 16 amino acids. Deletions cut 0 bases from V and 0 bases from J, with 11 bases between. Germline CDR1 and CDR2: SGHTA and FQGNSA.

The chain employs TRBV7-9 and TRBJ1-3; 8 positions agree with TRBD1. This CDR3 is 16 amino acids long. V dropped 6 bases and J dropped 0; count of bases not matched to a gene: 7. Germline CDR1 reads SEHNR; CDR2 reads FQNEAQ (reference sequence). The CDR3 sequence: CASRPDRGGSGNTIYF. CDR3 coding DNA: TGTGCCAGCAGACCCGACAGGGGCGGCTCTGGAAACACCATATATTTT.

The rearrangement joins TRBV19 to TRBJ2-2; D might be TRBD1 (7 bases). Per germline, CDR1 LNHDA and CDR2 SQIVND (reference sequence). V gave up 5 bases and J gave up 5 bases, with 12 bases separating them. This CDR3 spans 14 amino acids. This CDR3 is CASSRQGGTGELFF. Here the CDR3 DNA reads TGTGCCAGTAGTCGTCAGGGGGGAACCGGGGAGCTGTTTTTT. Full variable domain (missing parts from reference TRBV19 and TRBJ2-2): DGGITQSPKYLFRKEGQNVTLSCEQNLNHDAMYWYRQDPGQGLRLIYYSQIVNDFQKGDIAEGYSVSREKKESFPLTVTSAQKNPTAFYLCASSRQGGTGELFFGEGSRLTVL.